The entry below describes one T cell receptor (beta chain). This table comes from immunoSEQ multiplex PCR, and its TCRdb copy is limited to in-frame clones, with some not included. The sample has 2 million to 2.5 million clones, under 95% seen once; the top ten hold 0.3% to 0.4%. These data originate in a study of shared clonotypes between healthy human individuals. Study-wide context: CD4 naive and memory got three plates each, CD8 naive two, CD8 memory one.

The V gene's germline CDR1 is MDHEN and CDR2 SYDVKM. V lost 6 bases to trimming and J lost 2 bases; unmatched junction nucleotides: 3. The CDR3 runs 14 residues. The chain couples TRBV28 to TRBJ2-7; TRBD2 aligns across 11 bases. Sequencing was done on a sample of naive CD4+ T cells from PBMCs. Subset described: CD45RA+ positively selected. This receptor was taken from a man younger than 35 in good health. Some clones in this sample may be carry-over from other donors' samples. The CDR3 protein is CASSDSGRAYEQYF. The CDR3 region has the DNA TGTGCCAGCAGCGATAGCGGGAGGGCCTACGAGCAGTACTTC.